Below are 15 T cell receptor beta chains sequenced from a single sample in a study of blood T cell repertoires in COVID-19. Measured with immunoSEQ multiplex PCR; TCRdb has only the in-frame clones, and not every one. The data contain 180,000 or so clones, 87% of them singletons. The sequencing sample was made of peripheral blood. These receptor sequences come from a man aged 40-55 years with active or convalescent COVID-19.

CDR3 in DNA: TGTGCCAGCACCGACCCCACCGGGGGAAGCGGGAGCACAGATACGCAGTATTTT. Translation: CASTDPTGGSGSTDTQYF. This chain joins TRBV5-4 and TRBJ2-3; maybe TRBD2 (6 bases). Germline V gene sequence: CDR1 SGHNT, CDR2 YYREEE (reference sequence). Trimming took off 6 bases at V and 0 bases at J, with 23 bases between the two ends. This CDR3 spans 18 amino acids.

The chain recombines TRBV6-1 with TRBJ1-1; D not certain. Trimming pared 1 base from V and 10 bases from J, leaving 13 bases between. CDR1 and CDR2 from the germline V gene are MNHNS and SASEGT. The CDR3 totals 13 residues. The CDR3 loop is CASSEGGWVGAFF. The CDR3 DNA is TGTGCCAGCAGTGAAGGCGGCTGGGTGGGAGCTTTCTTT.

V gene TRBV6-5 combines with J gene TRBJ1-6; D remains ambiguous. This CDR3 is 15 amino acids long. V was clipped by 2 bases and J by 11 bases, with 16 bases between them. The germline gives CDR1 MNHEY, CDR2 SVGAGI. This CDR3 is CASSYASGLGAPLHF. CDR3 nucleotide sequence: TGTGCCAGCAGTTACGCTTCTGGGCTGGGTGCACCCCTCCACTTT.

This chain links TRBV6-5 with TRBJ1-3; 8 bases fit TRBD1. The CDR3 is 14 residues long. CDR1 MNHEY and CDR2 SVGAGI come from the germline V gene. V was clipped by 8 bases and J by 3 bases; unmatched bases: 6. The CDR3 coding sequence is TGTGCCAGCCAAGACAGGGGATATGGAAACACCATATATTTT. Protein product: CASQDRGYGNTIYF.

V usage is TRBV16 and J usage is TRBJ1-5; D might be TRBD1 (5 bases). Germline assignment: CDR1 KGHSY and CDR2 FQNENV. The CDR3 is 15 residues long. V was clipped by 1 base and J by 8 bases, with 15 bases between them. This CDR3 is CASSQFGGAKEPQHF. The CDR3 DNA reads as TGTGCCAGCAGCCAATTCGGCGGGGCGAAGGAGCCCCAGCATTTT.

The rearrangement links TRBV6-5 to TRBJ1-1; possible D gene TRBD1, 6 bases. Germline V CDR1 and CDR2: MNHEY, SVGAGI. This CDR3 is built from 13 residues. Between the trimmed V and J ends, which lost 6 bases and 3 bases, there was a span of 11 bases. CDR3 residues: CASSVQGDTEAFF. CDR3 in DNA: TGTGCCAGCAGCGTACAGGGAGACACTGAAGCTTTCTTT.

The chain is built from TRBV7-8 and TRBJ2-1; perhaps TRBD1 as D (5 bases). The CDR3 is 15 residues long. CDR1 SGHVS and CDR2 FQNEAQ come from the germline V gene. Trimming took off 3 bases at V and 0 bases at J, with 9 bases between the two ends. The CDR3 DNA sequence: TGTGCCAGCAGCTTTCAGGGCGGCTCCTACAATGAGCAGTTCTTC. It codes for CASSFQGGSYNEQFF.

This clone turned up a few times. The chain links TRBV5-1 to TRBJ1-1; 7 nucleotides agree with TRBD1. Germline loops: CDR1 SGHRS, CDR2 YFSETQ. Losses at the gene ends were 3 bases for V and 1 base for J; bases not matched to a gene: 9. The CDR3 runs 16 residues. The CDR3 loop reads CASSSRQGRGNTEAFF. The CDR3 nucleotides read TGCGCCAGCAGCTCACGACAGGGACGTGGGAACACTGAAGCTTTCTTT.

The V and J genes are TRBV3-1 (or the pseudogene TRBV3-2) and TRBJ1-2, with 8 bases aligning to TRBD1. The germline V gene encodes CDR1 LGHDT and CDR2 YNNKEL (reference sequence). The CDR3 is 13 residues long. Unmatched junction bases numbered 5, after V lost 3 bases and J lost 8 bases. CDR3 DNA sequence: TGTGCCAGCAGCCATGCAGGGGGCGTCGGCTACACCTTC. The encoded protein is CASSHAGGVGYTF.

The CDR3 DNA follows: TGTGCCAGCTCACCCGACAGGGCCCCGAATGAAAAACTGTTTTTT. This encodes CASSPDRAPNEKLFF. V gene TRBV18 combines with J gene TRBJ1-4; TRBD1 matches 7 bases. J gave up 5 bases and V 3 bases, and 6 bases lay outside the gene matches. The CDR3 is 15 residues long. The V gene's germline CDR1 is KGHSH and CDR2 LQKENI.

The CDR3 loop is CASSLESGGDAEQYF. Written as DNA, the CDR3 is TGTGCCAGCAGCTTAGAATCTGGCGGGGATGCCGAGCAGTACTTC. The chain couples TRBV11-2 to TRBJ2-7, with D possibly being TRBD2 (6 bases). CDR3 length equals 15 residues. Germline V gene sequence: CDR1 SGHAT, CDR2 FQNNGV. V was shortened by 0 bases and J by 6 bases, with 15 bases between the two germline ends.

The rearrangement joins TRBV28 to TRBJ1-5; D is ambiguous. The V gene's germline CDR1 is MDHEN and CDR2 SYDVKM. CDR3 size: 13 residues. Trimming took 6 bases from V and 9 from J, leaving 15 bases between them. The CDR3 DNA reads as TGTGCCAGCAGCCCCCCTCCGGTGAGGCCCCAGCATTTT. Translated: CASSPPPVRPQHF.

The chain uses TRBV19 and TRBJ1-5; TRBD1 matches at 7 bases. The CDR3 contains 15 residues. The V gene's germline CDR1 is LNHDA and CDR2 SQIVND (reference sequence). With 6 bases clipped from V and 5 bases from J, the junction kept 10 bases outside the gene matches. The CDR3 DNA reads TGTGCCAGTAGAACGACAGGGAATAGGCATCAGCCCCAGCATTTT. Translating gives CASRTTGNRHQPQHF. Variable domain in full (rest from reference TRBV19 and TRBJ1-5): DGGITQSPKYLFRKEGQNVTLSCEQNLNHDAMYWYRQDPGQGLRLIYYSQIVNDFQKGDIAEGYSVSREKKESFPLTVTSAQKNPTAFYLCASRTTGNRHQPQHFGDGTRLSIL.

The CDR3 DNA reads as TGTGCCAGCAGTTACAGGGAGAAGCAGCCCCAGCATTTT. The encoded protein is CASSYREKQPQHF. This rearrangement joins TRBV2 to TRBJ1-5, with D possibly being TRBD1 (6 bases). Germline V CDR1 and CDR2: SNHLY, FYNNEI. Trimming shortened V by 5 bases and J by 7 bases, and 12 bases separated the two germline ends. The CDR3 has 13 residues.

The chain couples TRBV28 to TRBJ1-2; TRBD1 matches 7 bases. This CDR3 region has 14 residues. In germline, CDR1 is MDHEN, CDR2 SYDVKM. The V segment lost 6 bases and the J segment 5 bases; nucleotides outside the gene matches: 9. Here the CDR3 reads CASSPGQRSYGYTF. Here the CDR3 DNA reads TGTGCCAGCAGCCCGGGACAGAGATCATATGGCTACACCTTC.